The 10 T cell receptor beta chains in this list originate from one sample, sequenced in a study of blood T cell repertoires in COVID-19. TCRdb's table, derived via immunoSEQ multiplex PCR, lists solely in-frame clones and lacks some. The profile covers fewer than 250,000 clones, with just under 85% appearing a single time and 4.5% to 6% taken by the ten largest. Sample: peripheral blood. These TCRs come from a woman in her 70s with active or convalescent COVID-19.

This clone was detected only a few times. Here the CDR3 DNA reads TGTGCCAGTGGAAGTGGACAGGCTGGAAACACCATATATTTT. This gives the protein CASGSGQAGNTIYF. This chain joins TRBV19 and TRBJ1-3; TRBD1 matches at 7 bases. J gave up 2 bases and V 8 bases, and 6 bases lay outside the gene matches. The CDR3 is made up of 14 amino acids. In germline, CDR1 is LNHDA, CDR2 SQIVND (reference sequence).

The chain recombines TRBV27 with TRBJ1-6, with a weak D call TRBD1 (6 bases). CDR3 length: 15 amino acids. Germline CDR1 reads MNHEY; CDR2 reads SMNVEV (reference sequence). V dropped 6 bases and J dropped 6 bases, with 15 bases sitting between them. CDR3 sequence (DNA): TGTGCCAGCAGACGAAGACAGGACGGTAATTCACCCCTCCACTTT. Protein: CASRRRQDGNSPLHF.

This chain joins TRBV5-1 and TRBJ2-3, with TRBD2 matching over 12 bases. The CDR3 runs 15 residues. V was clipped by 4 bases and J by 5 bases; unmatched bases: 5. Germline V lookup: CDR1 SGHRS, CDR2 YFSETQ. The CDR3 protein is CASSLTSGSGDTQYF. The DNA for the CDR3 is TGCGCCAGCAGCCTGACTAGCGGGAGTGGAGATACGCAGTATTTT.

This rearrangement joins TRBV6-5 to TRBJ1-3, with D possibly TRBD1 on 5 matching bases. Germline CDR1 MNHEY, CDR2 SVGAGI. V was trimmed by 6 bases and J by 2 bases, leaving 14 bases between them. The CDR3 runs to 15 residues. The CDR3 protein is CASRDAGSPGNTIYF. The CDR3 DNA sequence: TGTGCCAGCAGAGACGCAGGGTCCCCTGGAAACACCATATATTTT.

The chain employs TRBV25-1 and TRBJ2-2; D possibly corresponds to TRBD1 (6 bases). The length of the CDR3 is 16 residues. V dropped 6 bases and J dropped 1 base, with 15 bases sitting between them. Germline V gives CDR1 MGHDK, CDR2 SYGVNS. The CDR3 sequence: CASSETGNWNTGELFF. The CDR3 region has the DNA TGTGCCAGCAGCGAAACAGGGAATTGGAACACCGGGGAGCTGTTTTTT. The complete variable domain, with remaining parts taken from reference TRBV25-1 and TRBJ2-2, reads EADIYQTPRYLVIGTGKKITLECSQTMGHDKMYWYQQDPGMELHLIHYSYGVNSTEKGDLSSESTVSRIRTEHFPLTLESARPSHTSQYLCASSETGNWNTGELFFGEGSRLTVL.

This chain connects TRBV21-1 to TRBJ2-5; the tabulated D call, TRBD2, remains unverified against the DNA. TRBV21-1 is a documented pseudogene. This CDR3 is built from 21 residues. The CDR3 nucleotides are TGTGCCAGCAGCCCATCGTTGGGACTAGCGGGAGGGCTCTCTCGCGTAGAGACCCAGTACTTC. It specifies CASSPSLGLAGGLSRVETQYF.

The CDR3 spells CASSDISRPNEQYF. DNA of the CDR3: TGTGCCAGCAGCGACATATCCCGGCCCAACGAGCAGTACTTC. The V and J genes are TRBV6-5 and TRBJ2-7; D is uncertain. V lost 6 bases and J lost 5, with 17 bases in between. CDR1 is MNHEY and CDR2 is SVGAGI in the germline V gene. This CDR3 is built from 14 residues.

This clone occurred a few times. The rearrangement links TRBV6-6 to TRBJ1-1; D uncertain. This CDR3 is 11 amino acids long. The germline V gene has CDR1 MNHNY and CDR2 SVGAGI (reference sequence). V shed 6 bases and J shed 11 bases, with 13 bases lying between them. Written as DNA, the CDR3 is TGTGCCAGCAGGAGGGTGGGCCAGGCTTTCTTT. Protein: CASRRVGQAFF.

V and J are TRBV7-3 and TRBJ2-7; TRBD2 is a possible D gene (5 bases). CDR1 and CDR2 from the germline V gene are SGHTA and FQGTGA. This CDR3 is built from 19 residues. The germline V and J ends were trimmed by 3 bases and 0 bases, with 24 bases remaining between them. The CDR3 sequence is CASSFGPHLASLSSYEQYF. The CDR3, as DNA: TGTGCCAGCAGCTTCGGACCCCATCTAGCTTCCCTAAGCTCCTACGAGCAGTACTTC.

This clone occurred once. The chain uses TRBV4-2 and TRBJ2-7; tentatively, D is TRBD2 (5 bases). Trimming stripped 3 bases from V and 4 bases from J, with 13 bases between. The CDR3 has 14 residues. The germline CDR1 and CDR2 sequences are LGHNA and YNFKEQ. The CDR3 region is CASSHGGRDYEQYF. The CDR3 bases are TGTGCCAGCAGCCATGGAGGAAGGGATTACGAGCAGTACTTC.